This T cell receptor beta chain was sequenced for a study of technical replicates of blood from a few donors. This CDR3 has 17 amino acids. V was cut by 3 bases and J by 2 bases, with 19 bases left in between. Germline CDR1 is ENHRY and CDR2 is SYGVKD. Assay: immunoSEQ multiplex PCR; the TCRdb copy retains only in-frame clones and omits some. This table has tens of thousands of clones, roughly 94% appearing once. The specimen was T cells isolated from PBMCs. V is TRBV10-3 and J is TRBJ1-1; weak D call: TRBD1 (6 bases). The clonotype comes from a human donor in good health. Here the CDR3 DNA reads TGTGCCATCAGTGAACTACCGGAAGCACAGGGAAACACTGAAGCTTTCTTT. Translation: CAISELPEAQGNTEAFF.